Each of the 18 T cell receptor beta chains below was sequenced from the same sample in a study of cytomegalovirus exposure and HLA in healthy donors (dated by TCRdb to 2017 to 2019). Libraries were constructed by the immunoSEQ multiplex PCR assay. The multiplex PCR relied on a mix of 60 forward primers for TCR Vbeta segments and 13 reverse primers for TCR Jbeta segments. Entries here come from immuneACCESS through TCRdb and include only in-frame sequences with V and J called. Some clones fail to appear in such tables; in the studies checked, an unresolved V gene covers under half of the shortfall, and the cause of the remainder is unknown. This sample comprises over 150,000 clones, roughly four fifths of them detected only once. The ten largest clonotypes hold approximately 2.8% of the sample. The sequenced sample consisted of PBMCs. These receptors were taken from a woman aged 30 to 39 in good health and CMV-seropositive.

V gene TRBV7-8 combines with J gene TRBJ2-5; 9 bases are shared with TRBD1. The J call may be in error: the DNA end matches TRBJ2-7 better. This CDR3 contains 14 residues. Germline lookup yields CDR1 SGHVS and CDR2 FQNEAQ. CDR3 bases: TGTGCCAGCAGCTTACAAGGACAGGGGTACGAGCAGTACTTC. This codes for CASSLQGQGYEQYF.

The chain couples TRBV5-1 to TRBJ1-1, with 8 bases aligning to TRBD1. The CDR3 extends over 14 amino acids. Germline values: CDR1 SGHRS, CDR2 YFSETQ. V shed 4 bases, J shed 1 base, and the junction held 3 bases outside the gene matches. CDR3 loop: CASSHGQGNTEAFF. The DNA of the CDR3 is TGCGCCAGCAGCCACGGACAGGGGAACACTGAAGCTTTCTTT.

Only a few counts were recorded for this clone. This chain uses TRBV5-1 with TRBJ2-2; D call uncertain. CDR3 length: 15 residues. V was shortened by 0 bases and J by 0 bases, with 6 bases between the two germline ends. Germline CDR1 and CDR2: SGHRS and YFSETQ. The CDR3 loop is CASSLGRTNTGELFF. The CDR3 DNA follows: TGCGCCAGCAGCTTGGGGCGGACGAACACCGGGGAGCTGTTTTTT.

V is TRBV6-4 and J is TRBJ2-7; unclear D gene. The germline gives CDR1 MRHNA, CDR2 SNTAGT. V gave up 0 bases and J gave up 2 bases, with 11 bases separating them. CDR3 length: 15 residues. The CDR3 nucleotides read TGTGCCAGCAGTGACTCTGGTGACACAACCTACGAGCAGTACTTC. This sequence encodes CASSDSGDTTYEQYF.

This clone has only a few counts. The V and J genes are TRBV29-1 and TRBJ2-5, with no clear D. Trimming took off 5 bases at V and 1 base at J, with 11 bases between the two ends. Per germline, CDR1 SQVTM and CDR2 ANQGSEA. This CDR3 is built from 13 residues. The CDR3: CSVILVGQETQYF. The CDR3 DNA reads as TGCAGCGTTATCCTAGTGGGCCAAGAGACCCAGTACTTC.

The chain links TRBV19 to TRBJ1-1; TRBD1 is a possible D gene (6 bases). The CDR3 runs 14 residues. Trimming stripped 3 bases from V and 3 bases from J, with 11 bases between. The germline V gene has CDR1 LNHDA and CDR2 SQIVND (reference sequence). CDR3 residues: CASSIRGFDTEAFF. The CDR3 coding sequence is TGTGCCAGTAGTATCAGGGGATTCGACACTGAAGCTTTCTTT.

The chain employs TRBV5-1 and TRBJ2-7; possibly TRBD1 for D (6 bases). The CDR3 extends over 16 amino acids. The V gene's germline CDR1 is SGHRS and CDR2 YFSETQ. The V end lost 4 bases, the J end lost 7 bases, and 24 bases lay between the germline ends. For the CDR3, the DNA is TGCGCCAGCAGCCCTGGAGATCGATTGGGGGCTGGGGAGCAGTACTTC. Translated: CASSPGDRLGAGEQYF.

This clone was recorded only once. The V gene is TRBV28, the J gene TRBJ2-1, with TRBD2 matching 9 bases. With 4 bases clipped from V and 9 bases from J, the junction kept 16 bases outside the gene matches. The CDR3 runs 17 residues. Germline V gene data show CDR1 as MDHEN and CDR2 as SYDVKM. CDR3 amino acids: CASSSLVGLAGVTEQFF. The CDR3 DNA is TGTGCCAGCAGTTCGCTTGTGGGGTTAGCGGGAGTTACTGAGCAGTTCTTC.

The CDR3 loop is CASSRAGNEQFF. The DNA of the CDR3 is TGTGCCAGCAGTAGGGCAGGGAATGAGCAGTTCTTC. The V gene is TRBV6-1, the J gene TRBJ2-1, with TRBD1 as a possible D gene (5 bases). V gave up 5 bases and J gave up 7 bases, with 9 bases separating them. Germline CDR1 reads MNHNS; CDR2 reads SASEGT. The CDR3 is 12 amino acids.

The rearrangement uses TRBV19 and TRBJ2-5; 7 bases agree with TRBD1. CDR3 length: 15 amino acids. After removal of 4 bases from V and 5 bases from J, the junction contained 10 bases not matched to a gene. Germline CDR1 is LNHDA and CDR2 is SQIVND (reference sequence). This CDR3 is CASSTPGQTRETQYF. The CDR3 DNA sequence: TGTGCCAGTAGTACTCCGGGACAGACACGGGAGACCCAGTACTTC.

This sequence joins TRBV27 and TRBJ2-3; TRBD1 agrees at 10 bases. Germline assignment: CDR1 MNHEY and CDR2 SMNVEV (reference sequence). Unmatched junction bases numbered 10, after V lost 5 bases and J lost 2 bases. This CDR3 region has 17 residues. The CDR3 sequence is CASSMTGTGAITDTQYF. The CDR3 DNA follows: TGTGCCAGCAGTATGACCGGGACAGGGGCTATCACAGATACGCAGTATTTT.

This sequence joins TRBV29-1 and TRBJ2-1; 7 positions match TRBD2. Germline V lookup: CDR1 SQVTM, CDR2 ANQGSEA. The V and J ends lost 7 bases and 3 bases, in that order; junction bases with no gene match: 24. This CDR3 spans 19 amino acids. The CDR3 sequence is CSALGLGALDSAYYNEQFF. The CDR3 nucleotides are TGCAGCGCCCTAGGACTAGGCGCACTCGACAGTGCCTACTACAATGAGCAGTTCTTC.

This CDR3 is CASSLDPSGSYEQYF. CDR3 DNA sequence: TGTGCCAGCAGCTTGGATCCTAGCGGGTCCTACGAGCAGTACTTC. This rearrangement joins TRBV5-4 to TRBJ2-7; 8 nucleotides line up with TRBD2. The CDR3 loop spans 15 amino acids. CDR1 SGHNT and CDR2 YYREEE come from the germline V gene (reference sequence). J gave up 1 base and V 0 bases, and 3 bases lay outside the gene matches.

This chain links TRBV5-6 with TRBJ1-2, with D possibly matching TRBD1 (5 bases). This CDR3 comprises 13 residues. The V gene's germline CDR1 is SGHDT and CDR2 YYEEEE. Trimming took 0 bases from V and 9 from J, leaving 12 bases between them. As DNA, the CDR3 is TGTGCCAGCAGCTTGGAGTCAAGGGGCCGCTACACCTTC. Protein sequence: CASSLESRGRYTF.

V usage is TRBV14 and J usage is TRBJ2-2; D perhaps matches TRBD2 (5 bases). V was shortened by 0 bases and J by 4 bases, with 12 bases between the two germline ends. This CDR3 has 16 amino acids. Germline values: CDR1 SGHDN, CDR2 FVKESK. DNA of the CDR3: TGTGCCAGCAGCCAAGAAGAAGGAGGATTCACCGGGGAGCTGTTTTTT. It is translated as CASSQEEGGFTGELFF.

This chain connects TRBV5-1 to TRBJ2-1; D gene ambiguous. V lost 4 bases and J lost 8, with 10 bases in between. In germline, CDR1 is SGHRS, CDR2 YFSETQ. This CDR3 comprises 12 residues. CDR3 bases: TGCGCCAGCAGCGAGCCCCTATATGAGCAGTTCTTC. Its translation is CASSEPLYEQFF.

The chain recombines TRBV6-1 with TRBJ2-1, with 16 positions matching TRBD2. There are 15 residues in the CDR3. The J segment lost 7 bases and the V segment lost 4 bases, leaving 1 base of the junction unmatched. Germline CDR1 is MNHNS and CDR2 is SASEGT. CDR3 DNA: TGTGCCAGCAGTGGGGGACTAGCGGGAGGGAATGAGCAGTTCTTC. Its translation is CASSGGLAGGNEQFF.

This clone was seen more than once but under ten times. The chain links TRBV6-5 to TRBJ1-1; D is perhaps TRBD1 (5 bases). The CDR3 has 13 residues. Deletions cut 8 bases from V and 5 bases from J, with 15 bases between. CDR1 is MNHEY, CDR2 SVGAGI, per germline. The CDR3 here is CASWDLGGTEAFF. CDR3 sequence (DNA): TGTGCCAGCTGGGACTTAGGAGGAACTGAAGCTTTCTTT.